This T cell receptor (beta chain) is from a study of CXCR3-negative and CXCR3-positive naive CD8 T cells. Germline V gives CDR1 MDHEN, CDR2 SYDVKM. CDR3 length equals 16 residues. With UMI labels, 5' RACE was used to prepare the TRB cDNA libraries. One entry per CDR3 protein, without DNA, is what TCRdb gives after re-calling the 5' RACE reads. The listing records about 38,000 distinct CDR3 sequences. This chain connects TRBV28 to TRBJ1-5; as DNA is missing, the TRBD1 call by TCRdb cannot be tested. Sequenced material: memory CD8+ T cells from blood. The sequence derives from a human donor in good health. Some clones in this sample may be carry-over from other donors' samples. The CDR3 loop is CASSLLDRAINQPQHF.